A selection of T cell receptor beta chains follows, all from one sample in a study of radiotherapy plus CTLA-4 blockade in lung cancer. Using immunoSEQ multiplex PCR, the repertoire was profiled, and TCRdb retains in-frame clones only, with some absent. Of roughly 98,000 clones listed, approximately 83% are singletons. The sequencing here drew on peripheral blood, taken from a patient treated with radiotherapy plus ipilimumab. All receptors derive from a human donor with non-small cell lung cancer that progressed on radiotherapy plus ipilimumab. Each CDR3 is given with its conserved first and last residue. The order of the fields is clone size, D gene, J gene, V gene, CDR3 protein, CDR3 DNA. A D gene is named only where the DNA matches it firmly. Not every row has a clone size; where given, it reads once, few, many or a size class.

clone_size: -; d_call: TRBD2; j_call: TRBJ2-5; v_call: TRBV4-1; cdr3_aa: CASSQTWASGRGETQYF; cdr3_nt: TGCGCCAGCAGCCAAACCTGGGCTAGCGGGAGGGGGGAGACCCAGTACTTC
clone_size: -; d_call: -; j_call: TRBJ1-6; v_call: TRBV14; cdr3_aa: CASSQVGSPLHF; cdr3_nt: TGTGCCAGCAGCCAAGTGGGGTCACCCCTCCACTTT
clone_size: -; d_call: TRBD1; j_call: TRBJ1-4; v_call: TRBV6-5; cdr3_aa: CASRQGYNEKLFF; cdr3_nt: TGTGCCAGCAGACAGGGGTATAATGAAAAACTGTTTTTT
clone_size: -; d_call: TRBD1; j_call: TRBJ2-7; v_call: TRBV5-1; cdr3_aa: CASSLAGTGSYEQYF; cdr3_nt: TGCGCCAGCAGCTTGGCCGGGACAGGGTCCTACGAGCAGTACTTC
clone_size: -; d_call: -; j_call: TRBJ1-1; v_call: TRBV7-8; cdr3_aa: CASSLGTANTEAFF; cdr3_nt: TGTGCCAGCAGCTTAGGGACAGCCAACACTGAAGCTTTCTTT
clone_size: -; d_call: TRBD2; j_call: TRBJ2-4; v_call: TRBV6-6; cdr3_aa: CASRARTSGGLNIQYF; cdr3_nt: TGTGCCAGCAGGGCCCGGACTAGCGGGGGCCTTAACATTCAGTACTTC
clone_size: -; d_call: -; j_call: TRBJ2-7; v_call: TRBV14; cdr3_aa: CASSQAMRVGVQYF; cdr3_nt: TGTGCCAGCAGCCAAGCCATGAGGGTAGGGGTGCAGTACTTC
clone_size: -; d_call: -; j_call: TRBJ2-3; v_call: TRBV5-4; cdr3_aa: CASSLRGAQGTQYF; cdr3_nt: TGTGCCAGCAGCTTGCGGGGGGCCCAGGGTACGCAGTATTTT
clone_size: -; d_call: TRBD1; j_call: TRBJ1-4; v_call: TRBV29-1; cdr3_aa: CSVIIQGSPEKLFF; cdr3_nt: TGCAGCGTCATTATACAGGGGAGCCCTGAAAAACTGTTTTTT
clone_size: -; d_call: -; j_call: TRBJ1-5; v_call: TRBV7-8; cdr3_aa: CASSFWTNQPQHF; cdr3_nt: TGTGCCAGCAGCTTTTGGACAAATCAGCCCCAGCATTTT
clone_size: -; d_call: -; j_call: TRBJ1-6; v_call: TRBV7-6; cdr3_aa: CASSPRVLDSPLHF; cdr3_nt: TGTGCCAGCAGCCCGAGAGTTTTAGATTCACCCCTCCACTTT
clone_size: -; d_call: TRBD1; j_call: TRBJ2-3; v_call: TRBV18; cdr3_aa: CASSHKWDSKYTDTQYF; cdr3_nt: TGTGCCAGCTCACACAAGTGGGACAGCAAATACACAGATACGCAGTATTTT
clone_size: -; d_call: TRBD2; j_call: TRBJ2-2; v_call: TRBV27; cdr3_aa: CASSSSSGINTGELFF; cdr3_nt: TGTGCCAGCAGTTCATCTAGCGGGATTAACACCGGGGAGCTGTTTTTT
clone_size: -; d_call: -; j_call: TRBJ2-1; v_call: TRBV12-5; cdr3_aa: CASGLGQSNEQFF; cdr3_nt: TGTGCTAGTGGTTTGGGACAGAGCAATGAGCAGTTCTTC
clone_size: -; d_call: -; j_call: TRBJ2-5; v_call: TRBV18; cdr3_aa: CASSPVRAETQYF; cdr3_nt: TGTGCCAGCTCACCAGTCCGGGCCGAGACCCAGTACTTC
clone_size: few; d_call: -; j_call: TRBJ2-3; v_call: TRBV6-5; cdr3_aa: CASSTQGDTQYF; cdr3_nt: TGTGCCAGCAGTACTCAGGGAGATACGCAGTATTTT
clone_size: -; d_call: TRBD1; j_call: TRBJ2-5; v_call: TRBV9; cdr3_aa: CASSVSGTAIGETQYF; cdr3_nt: TGTGCCAGCAGCGTATCCGGGACAGCGATAGGAGAGACCCAGTACTTC
clone_size: -; d_call: -; j_call: TRBJ2-2; v_call: TRBV5-1; cdr3_aa: CASSPGTSRGELFF; cdr3_nt: TGCGCCAGCAGCCCCGGGACCTCCCGCGGGGAGCTGTTTTTT
clone_size: -; d_call: -; j_call: TRBJ1-3; v_call: TRBV18; cdr3_aa: CASSPNRVGRDSGNTIYF; cdr3_nt: TGTGCCAGCTCGCCGAATAGAGTGGGACGGGACTCTGGAAACACCATATATTTT
clone_size: -; d_call: TRBD2; j_call: TRBJ2-5; v_call: TRBV6-1; cdr3_aa: CASREAGGRAETQYF; cdr3_nt: TGTGCCAGCAGAGAAGCGGGGGGGCGTGCGGAGACCCAGTACTTC
clone_size: -; d_call: TRBD1; j_call: TRBJ2-1; v_call: TRBV19; cdr3_aa: CASSKDRSAYNEQFF; cdr3_nt: TGTGCCAGTAGTAAGGACAGGTCAGCTTACAATGAGCAGTTCTTC
clone_size: -; d_call: -; j_call: TRBJ2-5; v_call: TRBV7-2; cdr3_aa: CASSLAAFQSEPQYF; cdr3_nt: TGTGCCAGCAGCTTGGCGGCGTTCCAATCTGAGCCCCAGTACTTC
clone_size: -; d_call: -; j_call: TRBJ2-7; v_call: TRBV25-1; cdr3_aa: CASSESGDLYEQYF; cdr3_nt: TGTGCCAGCAGTGAATCAGGGGACCTCTACGAGCAGTACTTC
clone_size: once; d_call: TRBD1; j_call: TRBJ2-2; v_call: TRBV11-3; cdr3_aa: CASSSPRTGYTGELFF; cdr3_nt: TGTGCCAGCAGCTCTCCGAGGACAGGCTACACCGGGGAGCTGTTTTTT
clone_size: -; d_call: TRBD1; j_call: TRBJ2-6; v_call: TRBV7-9; cdr3_aa: CASSLGETGLPGANVLTF; cdr3_nt: TGTGCCAGCAGCTTAGGTGAGACAGGGCTCCCTGGGGCCAACGTCCTGACTTTC
clone_size: -; d_call: -; j_call: TRBJ1-2; v_call: TRBV29-1; cdr3_aa: CSVLDENYGYTF; cdr3_nt: TGCAGCGTTTTGGACGAGAACTATGGCTACACCTTC
clone_size: -; d_call: -; j_call: TRBJ2-7; v_call: TRBV7-9; cdr3_aa: CASSLPGLQYEQYF; cdr3_nt: TGTGCCAGCAGCTTACCGGGCCTACAATACGAGCAGTACTTC
clone_size: once; d_call: -; j_call: TRBJ1-2; v_call: TRBV4-2; cdr3_aa: CASSQDLGRFQANYGYTF; cdr3_nt: TGTGCCAGCAGCCAAGATCTAGGGCGGTTCCAAGCTAACTATGGCTACACCTTC
clone_size: -; d_call: -; j_call: TRBJ2-5; v_call: TRBV7-8; cdr3_aa: CASSLAEGRGETQYF; cdr3_nt: TGTGCCAGCAGCTTAGCGGAGGGACGGGGCGAGACCCAGTACTTC
clone_size: -; d_call: -; j_call: TRBJ2-7; v_call: TRBV9; cdr3_aa: CASSTGTYEQYF; cdr3_nt: TGTGCCAGCAGTACAGGAACCTACGAGCAGTACTTC
clone_size: -; d_call: -; j_call: TRBJ2-3; v_call: TRBV6-5; cdr3_aa: CASSYSFTGASDTQYF; cdr3_nt: TGTGCCAGCAGTTACTCGTTTACGGGAGCCTCAGATACGCAGTATTTT
clone_size: once; d_call: TRBD2; j_call: TRBJ2-1; v_call: TRBV7-8; cdr3_aa: CASSSGTSDNEQFF; cdr3_nt: TGTGCCAGCAGCTCGGGGACTAGCGACAATGAGCAGTTCTTC
clone_size: once; d_call: -; j_call: TRBJ2-5; v_call: TRBV25-1; cdr3_aa: CASSEEGLAKETQYF; cdr3_nt: TGTGCCAGCAGTGAAGAAGGGCTAGCGAAAGAGACCCAGTACTTC
clone_size: few; d_call: TRBD2; j_call: TRBJ2-5; v_call: TRBV2; cdr3_aa: CARSGLAGKTQYF; cdr3_nt: TGTGCCAGAAGCGGGCTAGCGGGAAAGACCCAGTACTTC
clone_size: -; d_call: TRBD1; j_call: TRBJ1-1; v_call: TRBV6-5; cdr3_aa: CASSRQGFNTEAFF; cdr3_nt: TGTGCCAGCAGCCGACAGGGGTTCAACACTGAAGCTTTCTTT
clone_size: -; d_call: -; j_call: TRBJ2-1; v_call: TRBV5-1; cdr3_aa: CASSFQGSEQFF; cdr3_nt: TGCGCCAGCAGCTTTCAGGGGAGTGAGCAGTTCTTC
clone_size: -; d_call: -; j_call: TRBJ1-2; v_call: TRBV15; cdr3_aa: CATSREGIGQLYGYTF; cdr3_nt: TGTGCCACCAGCAGAGAAGGGATCGGACAGTTATATGGCTACACCTTC
clone_size: -; d_call: TRBD1; j_call: TRBJ1-3; v_call: TRBV6-6; cdr3_aa: CASSPGTGAGNTIYF; cdr3_nt: TGTGCCAGCAGCCCCGGGACAGGGGCTGGAAACACCATATATTTT
clone_size: -; d_call: TRBD1; j_call: TRBJ1-6; v_call: TRBV7-9; cdr3_aa: CASSFTGGASPLHF; cdr3_nt: TGTGCCAGCAGCTTTACAGGGGGCGCGTCACCCCTCCACTTT
clone_size: -; d_call: TRBD1; j_call: TRBJ2-7; v_call: TRBV7-6; cdr3_aa: CASSPGPGTDYEQYF; cdr3_nt: TGTGCCAGCAGCCCAGGCCCCGGGACAGACTACGAGCAGTACTTC
clone_size: -; d_call: TRBD1; j_call: TRBJ1-5; v_call: TRBV7-8; cdr3_aa: CASSLGGQGVSAPQHF; cdr3_nt: TGTGCCAGCAGCTTAGGGGGACAGGGCGTTTCTGCGCCCCAGCATTTT
clone_size: once; d_call: -; j_call: TRBJ2-7; v_call: TRBV7-9; cdr3_aa: CASSSPEHYEQYF; cdr3_nt: TGTGCCAGCAGCTCCCCCGAGCACTACGAGCAGTACTTC
clone_size: -; d_call: -; j_call: TRBJ1-2; v_call: TRBV16; cdr3_aa: CASSSPSYGYTF; cdr3_nt: TGTGCCAGCAGCTCTCCTTCCTATGGCTACACCTTC
clone_size: -; d_call: TRBD1; j_call: TRBJ1-6; v_call: TRBV4-3; cdr3_aa: CASSPGQGGSNNSPLHF; cdr3_nt: TGCGCCAGCAGCCCGGGACAGGGGGGTTCTAATAATTCACCCCTCCACTTT
clone_size: -; d_call: TRBD2; j_call: TRBJ2-1; v_call: TRBV9; cdr3_aa: CASSVGLAGAGDEQFF; cdr3_nt: TGTGCCAGCAGCGTAGGGCTAGCGGGAGCGGGAGATGAGCAGTTCTTC
clone_size: -; d_call: -; j_call: TRBJ1-2; v_call: TRBV18; cdr3_aa: CASSPAVFGYTF; cdr3_nt: TGTGCCAGCTCACCAGCGGTTTTTGGCTACACCTTC
clone_size: -; d_call: TRBD1; j_call: TRBJ1-2; v_call: TRBV28; cdr3_aa: CATAPPFGRDRDNGYTF; cdr3_nt: TGTGCCACCGCCCCCCCGTTTGGCCGGGACAGGGACAATGGCTACACCTTC
clone_size: -; d_call: TRBD1; j_call: TRBJ2-2; v_call: TRBV6-1; cdr3_aa: CASTLTGSGTGELFF; cdr3_nt: TGTGCCAGCACATTGACAGGGTCAGGCACCGGGGAGCTGTTTTTT
clone_size: -; d_call: TRBD1; j_call: TRBJ1-5; v_call: TRBV4-2; cdr3_aa: CASSHPTGGADQPQHF; cdr3_nt: TGTGCCAGCAGCCACCCGACAGGGGGCGCGGATCAGCCCCAGCATTTT
clone_size: -; d_call: -; j_call: TRBJ2-3; v_call: TRBV2; cdr3_aa: CASSEAGGLTDTQYF; cdr3_nt: TGTGCCAGCAGTGAAGCGGGGGGCCTCACAGATACGCAGTATTTT